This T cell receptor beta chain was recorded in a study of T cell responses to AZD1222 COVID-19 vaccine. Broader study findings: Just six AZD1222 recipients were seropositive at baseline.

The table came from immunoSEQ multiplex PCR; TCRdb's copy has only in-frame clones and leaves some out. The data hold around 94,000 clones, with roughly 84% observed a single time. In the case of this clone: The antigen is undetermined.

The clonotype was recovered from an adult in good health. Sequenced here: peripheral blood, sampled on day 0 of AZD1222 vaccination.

CDR3 loop: CAISEVREGEQYF. For the CDR3, the DNA is TGTGCCATCAGTGAAGTCAGGGAAGGCGAGCAGTACTTC. The chain couples TRBV10-3 to TRBJ2-7; D might be TRBD1 (5 bases). Between the trimmed V and J ends, which lost 3 bases and 6 bases, there was a span of 12 bases. There are 13 residues in the CDR3. Per germline, CDR1 ENHRY and CDR2 SYGVKD.